This T cell receptor beta chain is from a study of blood T cell repertoires in COVID-19. Whole-study context: Italy, Spain and the United States were the sources of the convalescent and acute COVID-19 samples. In each case, the material was cDNA or gDNA derived from T cells, B-cell-depleted T cells, or PBMCs.

This CDR3 has 14 residues. Germline V gives CDR1 KGHDR, CDR2 SFDVKD. The V and J ends lost 3 bases and 8 bases respectively, with 15 bases between them. In the original analysis: The authors estimated nucleated cell counts from reference gene primer amplification. Data came from immunoSEQ multiplex PCR; TCRdb stores just in-frame clones and leaves some out. That table furnishes V, J and clone size, whereas the DNA furnished D and trimming. The table has approximately 200,000 clones, 70% to 90% seen once. This sequence was found in a woman aged 45-65 years with acute or convalescent COVID-19. The sample taken for sequencing was peripheral blood. This sequence joins TRBV24-1 and TRBJ1-1; perhaps TRBD1 as D (6 bases). CDR3 amino acids: CATSDGGTSGEAFF. Written as DNA, the CDR3 is TGTGCCACCAGTGATGGTGGGACATCAGGAGAAGCTTTCTTT.